A single sample is the source of the 23 T cell receptor beta chains below, sequenced in a study of shared clonotypes between healthy human individuals. Sequenced by immunoSEQ multiplex PCR; TCRdb stores in-frame clones only, minus some. The top ten hold 0.1% to 0.15% of the sample, which has about 2 million clones, 90% to 95% seen once. Sequenced: naive CD4+ T cells sorted from blood. Described subset: CD45RA+ positively selected. The receptors were gathered from a man between 18 and 35 years old in good health.

This clone was observed a single time. This sequence joins TRBV7-2 and TRBJ1-2, with TRBD1 matching over 10 bases. This CDR3 comprises 17 residues. Germline V gives CDR1 SGHTA, CDR2 FQGNSA. Trimming removed 5 bases from V and 8 bases from J; junction bases left unmatched: 17. CDR3 bases: TGTGCCAGCAGCGCAATCGGGACAGGGGCACTTAAAGGCGGCTACACCTTC. It specifies CASSAIGTGALKGGYTF.

DNA of the CDR3: TGTGCCAGCAGCTTGTCATTACTGGTCGGATACCAAGAGACCCAGTACTTC. This codes for CASSLSLLVGYQETQYF. The V and J genes are TRBV5-8 and TRBJ2-5; D is unclear. Germline values: CDR1 SGHTS, CDR2 YDEGEE. Trimming shortened V by 1 base and J by 0 bases, and 16 bases separated the two germline ends. The CDR3 totals 17 residues.

The gene calls are TRBV2 and TRBJ1-2; 10 nucleotides align to TRBD1. The CDR3 contains 13 residues. After removal of 10 bases from V and 6 bases from J, the junction contained 8 bases not matched to a gene. Germline CDR1 and CDR2: SNHLY and FYNNEI. As DNA, the CDR3 is TGTGCCACCGGGACAGGGGAGCAGAATGGCTACACCTTC. Translation: CATGTGEQNGYTF.

This clone has just one count. The CDR3 region is CAWSGGPGGYTF. As DNA, the CDR3 is TGTGCCTGGAGTGGGGGACCGGGAGGCTACACCTTC. The chain uses TRBV30 and TRBJ1-2, with a weak D call TRBD1 (5 bases). V was shortened by 1 base and J by 8 bases, with 11 bases between the two germline ends. Germline-derived CDR1 and CDR2 are GTSNPN and SVGIG (reference sequence). This CDR3 has 12 amino acids.

In this sample, this clone turned up once. The chain is built from TRBV5-1 and TRBJ2-7; 10 positions match TRBD1. The CDR3 is 16 residues long. Germline CDR1 and CDR2: SGHRS and YFSETQ. The ends lost 2 bases at V and 0 bases at J; junction bases unmatched: 5. CDR3 in amino acids: CASSLTGTGASYEQYF. CDR3 bases: TGCGCCAGCAGCTTAACCGGGACAGGGGCCTCCTACGAGCAGTACTTC.

With regard to this clone: The same CDR3 arises from other DNA sequences in this sample as well. J is TRBJ1-1 and V is TRBV5-1, with unresolved D. CDR3 length: 15 residues. Trimming took off 0 bases at V and 1 base at J, with 10 bases between the two ends. Germline V gene lookup returns CDR1 SGHRS and CDR2 YFSETQ. CDR3 bases: TGCGCCAGCAGCTTGGAAGGGCAGGCGAACACTGAAGCTTTCTTT. Its translation: CASSLEGQANTEAFF.

For this clone: Other DNA variants within this sample encode the same CDR3. The chain has TRBV6-5 and TRBJ2-5; 7 bases align to TRBD1. Germline-derived CDR1 and CDR2 are MNHEY and SVGAGI. The CDR3 contains 13 residues. V was pared by 6 bases and J by 5 bases, with 6 bases of the junction left unmatched. The CDR3 spells CASSRTGGETQYF. CDR3 coding DNA: TGTGCCAGCAGCCGGACAGGTGGGGAGACCCAGTACTTC.

This rearrangement joins TRBV5-1 to TRBJ2-6; D is tentatively TRBD1 or TRBD2 (5 bases each). The CDR3 runs 15 residues. CDR1 is SGHRS, CDR2 YFSETQ, per germline. Trimming cost V 3 bases and J 2 bases, with 9 bases left between them. CDR3 bases: TGCGCCAGCAGCTGGGGGACGCCTGGGGCCAACGTCCTGACTTTC. This sequence encodes CASSWGTPGANVLTF.

As regards this clone: Different DNA sequences within this sample yield the same CDR3. V is TRBV9 and J is TRBJ2-2; D is undetermined. In germline, CDR1 is SGDLS, CDR2 YYNGEE. The V gene lost 0 bases and the J gene lost 3 bases, with 6 bases spanning the gap. This CDR3 contains 14 residues. In nucleotides, the CDR3 is TGTGCCAGCAGCGTAGTTGGATACACCGGGGAGCTGTTTTTT. This gives the protein CASSVVGYTGELFF.

The chain links TRBV5-8 to TRBJ1-1; maybe TRBD1 (6 bases). The length of the CDR3 is 14 residues. Trimming removed 0 bases at V and 10 bases at J, with 16 bases between. Germline V gene lookup returns CDR1 SGHTS and CDR2 YDEGEE. The CDR3 nucleotides read TGTGCCAGCAGCTTGGGAGACAGGTTGACGTTAGCTTTCTTT. Protein product: CASSLGDRLTLAFF.

The chain uses TRBV19 and TRBJ2-4; no reliable D call. From germline, CDR1 is LNHDA and CDR2 SQIVND (reference sequence). The CDR3 has 16 amino acids. The V and J ends lost 5 bases and 0 bases respectively, with 14 bases between them. The CDR3 loop is CASSLGGELAKNIQYF. CDR3 DNA: TGTGCCAGTAGTTTAGGCGGAGAGTTAGCCAAAAACATTCAGTACTTC.

The chain uses TRBV9 and TRBJ2-7, with 7 bases identical to TRBD1. Germline V gives CDR1 SGDLS, CDR2 YYNGEE. J was trimmed by 2 bases and V by 0 bases; bases with no gene match: 5. This CDR3 region has 15 residues. The CDR3 bases are TGTGCCAGCAGCGTAGGAGGGACAGTGCCCTACGAGCAGTACTTC. This encodes CASSVGGTVPYEQYF.

This chain joins TRBV28 and TRBJ1-6, with D possibly matching TRBD1 (5 bases). CDR1 is MDHEN, CDR2 SYDVKM, per germline. This CDR3 is 13 amino acids long. Trimming took 2 bases from V and 13 from J, leaving 12 bases between them. The CDR3 loop reads CASSLQGGGPLHF. CDR3 coding DNA: TGTGCCAGCAGTTTACAGGGTGGGGGTCCCCTCCACTTT.

The chain employs TRBV4-1 and TRBJ2-1, with a tentative D call TRBD2 (5 bases). The V gene's germline CDR1 is MGHRA and CDR2 YSYEKL. The CDR3 spans 17 residues. V lost 0 bases and J lost 1, with 13 bases in between. CDR3 loop: CASSQDQTGSSYNEQFF. CDR3 bases: TGCGCCAGCAGCCAAGATCAGACGGGATCATCCTACAATGAGCAGTTCTTC.

The rearrangement links TRBV5-1 to TRBJ1-1; TRBD1 aligns across 10 bases. Germline trimming cut 4 bases from V and 3 bases from J; bases unmatched to any gene: 9. Per the germline V gene, CDR1 is SGHRS and CDR2 is YFSETQ. The CDR3 has 16 amino acids. CDR3 bases: TGCGCCAGCAGCACGGACAGGGGGTCTCGGGACACTGAAGCTTTCTTT. This encodes CASSTDRGSRDTEAFF.

This chain links TRBV5-1 with TRBJ1-2; D is ambiguous. Trimming pared 0 bases from V and 4 bases from J, leaving 7 bases between. The CDR3 is 13 residues long. Germline loops: CDR1 SGHRS, CDR2 YFSETQ. CDR3 residues: CASSLDSGYGYTF. The CDR3 DNA reads as TGCGCCAGCAGCTTGGACAGCGGCTATGGCTACACCTTC.

The chain recombines TRBV19 with TRBJ1-5; D gene ambiguous. The CDR3 contains 15 residues. CDR1 and CDR2 from the germline V gene are LNHDA and SQIVND (reference sequence). V was trimmed by 2 bases and J by 2 bases, leaving 10 bases between them. CDR3 coding DNA: TGTGCCAGTAGTATACTTGGTAATGGCAATCAGCCCCAGCATTTT. Protein: CASSILGNGNQPQHF.

This clone was recorded only once. Within the sample, other DNA sequences also encode this same CDR3. This chain links TRBV7-2 with TRBJ2-7; the match to TRBD2 covers 7 bases. From germline, CDR1 is SGHTA and CDR2 FQGNSA. CDR3 length: 14 residues. Trimming took 1 base from V and 1 from J; bases not matched to a gene: 1. CDR3 amino acids: CASSLGTSSYEQYF. The CDR3 DNA reads TGTGCCAGCAGCTTAGGGACTAGTTCCTACGAGCAGTACTTC.

V is TRBV5-1 and J is TRBJ1-1; D gene unclear. Germline V gene sequence: CDR1 SGHRS, CDR2 YFSETQ. The CDR3 is 14 residues long. Trimming left V 0 bases short and J 7 bases short, with 13 bases between. The CDR3 sequence is CASSLGQDQVEAFF. The DNA for the CDR3 is TGCGCCAGCAGCTTGGGACAAGACCAAGTTGAAGCTTTCTTT.

This clone came up once. The chain combines TRBV4-1 with TRBJ1-2; 8 nucleotides align to TRBD1. Trimming removed 3 bases from V and 6 bases from J; junction bases left unmatched: 15. CDR3 length: 17 amino acids. CDR1 and CDR2 from the germline V gene are MGHRA and YSYEKL. CDR3 bases: TGCGCCAGCAGCCACCTCTTCCGGGACAGGACCCGTGATGGCTACACCTTC. Its protein is CASSHLFRDRTRDGYTF.

On this clone: This sample includes further DNA sequences coding for the same CDR3. This chain uses TRBV10-1 with TRBJ2-7; D is unclear. The V and J ends lost 4 bases and 0 bases respectively, with 7 bases between them. The CDR3 runs 13 residues. Germline CDR1 reads WNHNN; CDR2 reads SYGVQD (reference sequence). CDR3 nucleotides: TGCGCCAGCAGTGCGGGCAGCTCCTACGAGCAGTACTTC. Residues: CASSAGSSYEQYF.

This rearrangement joins TRBV10-3 to TRBJ2-2; TRBD2 matches 11 bases. The germline gives CDR1 ENHRY, CDR2 SYGVKD. The CDR3 length is 17 residues. Trimming took 4 bases from V and 0 from J; bases not matched to a gene: 4. The CDR3 loop reads CAISVSGLAANTGELFF. The DNA for the CDR3 is TGTGCCATCAGTGTTTCGGGACTAGCGGCGAACACCGGGGAGCTGTTTTTT.

This clone was seen just once. This rearrangement joins TRBV7-2 to TRBJ1-2; 8 nucleotides align to TRBD1. The CDR3 length is 14 residues. Trimming took 2 bases from V and 6 from J; bases not matched to a gene: 5. CDR1 and CDR2 from the germline V gene are SGHTA and FQGNSA. CDR3: CASSLKDRANGYTF. The CDR3 DNA follows: TGTGCCAGCAGCTTAAAGGACAGGGCAAATGGCTACACCTTC.